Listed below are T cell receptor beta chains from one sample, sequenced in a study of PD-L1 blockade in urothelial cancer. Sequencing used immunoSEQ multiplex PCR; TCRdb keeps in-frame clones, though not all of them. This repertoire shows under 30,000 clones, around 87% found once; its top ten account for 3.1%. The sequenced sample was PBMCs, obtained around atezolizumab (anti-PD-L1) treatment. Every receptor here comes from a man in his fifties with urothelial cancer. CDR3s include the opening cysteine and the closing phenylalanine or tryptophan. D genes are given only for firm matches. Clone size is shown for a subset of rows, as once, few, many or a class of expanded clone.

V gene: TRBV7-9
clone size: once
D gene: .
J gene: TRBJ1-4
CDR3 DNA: TGTGCCAGCAGTGGGTACCGGGACAAGACAGATGAAAAACTGTTTTTT
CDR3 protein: CASSGYRDKTDEKLFF

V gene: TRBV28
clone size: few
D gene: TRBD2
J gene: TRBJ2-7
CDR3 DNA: TGTGCCAGCAGTTTATTCTGGGGGACTAGCGGGAGCTACGAGCAGTACTTC
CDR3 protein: CASSLFWGTSGSYEQYF

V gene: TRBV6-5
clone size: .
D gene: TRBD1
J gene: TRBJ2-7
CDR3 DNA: TGTGCCAGCAGTCTCGGGACAGGGTACGAGCAGTACTTC
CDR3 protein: CASSLGTGYEQYF

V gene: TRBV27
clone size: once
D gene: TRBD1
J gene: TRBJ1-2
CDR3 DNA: TGTGCCAGCAGTGGCCCCGGGACAGGCCCGCGGGGCTACACCTTC
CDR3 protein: CASSGPGTGPRGYTF

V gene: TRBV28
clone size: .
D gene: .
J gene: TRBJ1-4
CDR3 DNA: TGTGCCAGCAGTTTACCGGGGACTGCGAATGAAAAACTGTTTTTT
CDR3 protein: CASSLPGTANEKLFF

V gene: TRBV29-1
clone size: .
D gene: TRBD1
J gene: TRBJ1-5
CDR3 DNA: TGCAGCGCCGGGGACAGGGGGGGCAATCAGCCCCAGCATTTT
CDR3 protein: CSAGDRGGNQPQHF

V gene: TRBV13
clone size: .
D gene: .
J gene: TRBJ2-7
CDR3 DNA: TGTGCCAGCAGCTCCCAAATCTGGGTCGAAGGAGGATGGACCTACGAGCAGTACTTC
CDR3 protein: CASSSQIWVEGGWTYEQYF

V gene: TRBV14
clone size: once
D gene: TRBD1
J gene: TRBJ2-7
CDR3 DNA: TGTGCCAGCAGCCAAGATTGGGACAGACGCTACGAGCAGTACTTC
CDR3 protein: CASSQDWDRRYEQYF

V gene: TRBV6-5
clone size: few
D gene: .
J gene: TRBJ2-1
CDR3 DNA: TGTGCCAGCAGTACTCTAGCCTACAATGAGCAGTTCTTC
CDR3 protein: CASSTLAYNEQFF

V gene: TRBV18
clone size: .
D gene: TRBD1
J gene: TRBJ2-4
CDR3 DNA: TGTGCCAGCTCACCCGGGACAGGCCTGGGAAACATTCAGTACTTC
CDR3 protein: CASSPGTGLGNIQYF

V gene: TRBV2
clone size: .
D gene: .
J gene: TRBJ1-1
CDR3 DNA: TGTGCCAGCAGTTATACAGGCGGTAGGGCTGAAGCTTTCTTT
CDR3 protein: CASSYTGGRAEAFF

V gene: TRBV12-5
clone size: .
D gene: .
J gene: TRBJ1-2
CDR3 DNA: TGTGCTAGTGGTACAGGGTATGGCTACACCTTC
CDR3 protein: CASGTGYGYTF

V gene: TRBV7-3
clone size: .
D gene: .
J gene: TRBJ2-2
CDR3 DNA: TGTGCCAGCAGCTTAGCGGGCTCGAACACCGGGGAGCTGTTTTTT
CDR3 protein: CASSLAGSNTGELFF

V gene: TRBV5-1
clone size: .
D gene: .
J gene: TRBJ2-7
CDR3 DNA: TGCGCCAGCAGCAGAGGCCTAGACGAGCAGTACTTC
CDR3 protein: CASSRGLDEQYF

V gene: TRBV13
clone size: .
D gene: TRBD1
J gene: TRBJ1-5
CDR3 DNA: TGTGCCAGCAGCAACCGAAGGGACAGCTATAGCAATCAGCCCCAGCATTTT
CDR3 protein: CASSNRRDSYSNQPQHF

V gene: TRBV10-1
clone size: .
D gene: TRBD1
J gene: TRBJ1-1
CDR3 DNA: TGCGCCAGCAGACAGGGGACGAACACTGAAGCTTTCTTT
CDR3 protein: CASRQGTNTEAFF

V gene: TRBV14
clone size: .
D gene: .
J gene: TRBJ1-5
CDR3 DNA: TGTGCCAGCAGCCAAGATATGAGAACGCCCCAGCATTTT
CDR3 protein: CASSQDMRTPQHF

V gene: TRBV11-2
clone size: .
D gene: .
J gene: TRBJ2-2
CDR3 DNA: TGTGCCAGCAGCTTTATTTCAGAGAACACCGGGGAGCTGTTTTTT
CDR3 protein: CASSFISENTGELFF

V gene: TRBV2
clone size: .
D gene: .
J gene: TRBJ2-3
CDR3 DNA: TGTGCCAGCAGTCCTGGACTTCTCCCTAGCACAGATACGCAGTATTTT
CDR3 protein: CASSPGLLPSTDTQYF

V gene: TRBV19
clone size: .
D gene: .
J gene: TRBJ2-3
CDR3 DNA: TGTGCCAGTAGTAGGCGGAACACAGATACGCAGTATTTT
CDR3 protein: CASSRRNTDTQYF

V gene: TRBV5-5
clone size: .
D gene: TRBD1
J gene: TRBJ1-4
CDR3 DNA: TGTGCCAGCAGGACAGGGGTCGAAGAAAAACTGTTTTTT
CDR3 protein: CASRTGVEEKLFF

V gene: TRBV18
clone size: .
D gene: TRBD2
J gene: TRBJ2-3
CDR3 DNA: TGTGCCAGCTCACCACGTTCGCTAGCGGGAGTCGGTGGGGCCACAGATACGCAGTATTTT
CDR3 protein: CASSPRSLAGVGGATDTQYF

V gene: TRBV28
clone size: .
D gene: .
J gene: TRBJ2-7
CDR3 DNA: TGTGCCAGCAGTTTAAGTTGGGCAGGGAGGTACGAGCAGTACTTC
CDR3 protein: CASSLSWAGRYEQYF

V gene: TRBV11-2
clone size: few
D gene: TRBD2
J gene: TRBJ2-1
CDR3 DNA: TGTGCCAGCCGACTAGCGGGAGGTGGGTCTTACAATGAGCAGTTCTTC
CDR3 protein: CASRLAGGGSYNEQFF

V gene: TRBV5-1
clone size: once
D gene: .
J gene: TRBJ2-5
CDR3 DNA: TGCGCCAGCAGCCGACCCCCTAGGGGGTACCAAGAGACCCAGTACTTC
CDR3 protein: CASSRPPRGYQETQYF

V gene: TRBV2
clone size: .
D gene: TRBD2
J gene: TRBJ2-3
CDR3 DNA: TGTGCCGCAAGAGGCCTAGCGGGAGACACAGATACGCAGTATTTT
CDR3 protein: CAARGLAGDTDTQYF

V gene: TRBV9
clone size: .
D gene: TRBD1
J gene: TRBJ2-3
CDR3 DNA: TGTGCCAGCAGCGTGCCCCGGACAGGGGAACATTCAGATACGCAGTATTTT
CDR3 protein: CASSVPRTGEHSDTQYF

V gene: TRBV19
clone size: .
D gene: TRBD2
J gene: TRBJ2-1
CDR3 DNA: TGTGCCAGTAGTAGGACTAGCGGGAGGGCCGATGAGCAGTTCTTC
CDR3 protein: CASSRTSGRADEQFF

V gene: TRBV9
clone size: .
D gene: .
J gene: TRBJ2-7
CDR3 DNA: TGTGCCAGCAGCGTAAGGACGGGGGTAGAGCAGTACTTC
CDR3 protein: CASSVRTGVEQYF

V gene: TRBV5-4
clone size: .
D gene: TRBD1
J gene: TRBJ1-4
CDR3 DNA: TGTGCCAGCAGCAACCCACAGGGGTTGGGTGAAAAACTGTTTTTT
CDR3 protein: CASSNPQGLGEKLFF

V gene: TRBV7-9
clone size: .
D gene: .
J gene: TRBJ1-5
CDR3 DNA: TGTGCCAGCACGGGGGGCAATCAGCCCCAGCATTTT
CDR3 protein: CASTGGNQPQHF

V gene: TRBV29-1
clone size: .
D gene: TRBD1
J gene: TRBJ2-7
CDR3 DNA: TGCAGCGTTGGAGCAGGGGGCTACGAGCAGTACTTC
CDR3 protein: CSVGAGGYEQYF

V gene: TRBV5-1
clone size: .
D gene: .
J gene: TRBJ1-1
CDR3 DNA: TGCGCCAGCAGCTTCTCCTCTTCGGGCACTGAAGCTTTCTTT
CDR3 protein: CASSFSSSGTEAFF

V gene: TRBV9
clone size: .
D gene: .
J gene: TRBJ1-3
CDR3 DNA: TGTGCCAGCAGCGTTCTCGACGGGAGCGGCACCATATATTTT
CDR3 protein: CASSVLDGSGTIYF

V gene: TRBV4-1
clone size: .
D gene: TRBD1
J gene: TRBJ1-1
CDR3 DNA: TGCGCCAGCAGCCAAGATCGGCAGGGGGCGTGGGGAAACACTGAAGCTTTCTTT
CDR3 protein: CASSQDRQGAWGNTEAFF

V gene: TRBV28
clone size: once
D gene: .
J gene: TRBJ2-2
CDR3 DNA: TGTGCCAGCAGTCCTCACCGGACACTGAACACCGGGGAGCTGTTTTTT
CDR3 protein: CASSPHRTLNTGELFF

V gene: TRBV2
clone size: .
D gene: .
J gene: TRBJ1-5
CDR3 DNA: TGTGCCAGCACAGGGAGCAATCAGCCCCAGCATTTT
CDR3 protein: CASTGSNQPQHF

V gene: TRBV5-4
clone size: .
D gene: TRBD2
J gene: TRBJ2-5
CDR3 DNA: TGTGCCAGCAGTCCCGGGACTAGCGGCTTAAGGGACTTC
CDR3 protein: CASSPGTSGLRDF

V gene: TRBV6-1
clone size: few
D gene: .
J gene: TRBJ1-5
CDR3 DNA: TGTGCCAGCAGGAACCGGGATCAGACCCAGCCCCAGCATTTT
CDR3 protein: CASRNRDQTQPQHF

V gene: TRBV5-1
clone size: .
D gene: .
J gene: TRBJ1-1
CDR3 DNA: TGCGCCAGCAGCCTCATACCAGGGGCTATGAACACTGAAGCTTTCTTT
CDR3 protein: CASSLIPGAMNTEAFF

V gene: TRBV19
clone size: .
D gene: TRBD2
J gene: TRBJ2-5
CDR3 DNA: TGTGCCAGTAGGAAGACAGAGACGGGACTAGCGGGAGAGACCCAGTACTTC
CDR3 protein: CASRKTETGLAGETQYF

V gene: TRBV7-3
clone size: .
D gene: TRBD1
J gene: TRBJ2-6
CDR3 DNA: TGTGCCAGCAGCTCCCCCCAAGGGGGCGGGGCCAACGTCCTGACTTTC
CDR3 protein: CASSSPQGGGANVLTF

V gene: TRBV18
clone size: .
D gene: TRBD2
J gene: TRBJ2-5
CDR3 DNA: TGTGCCAGCTCACCTCGTCTACAGCGGGAGAGGGGGGAGACCCAGTACTTC
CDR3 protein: CASSPRLQRERGETQYF

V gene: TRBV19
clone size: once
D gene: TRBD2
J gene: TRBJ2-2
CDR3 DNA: TGTGCCAGTAGTCTACTAGCGGGAGTATCTAACACCGGGGAGCTGTTTTTT
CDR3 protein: CASSLLAGVSNTGELFF

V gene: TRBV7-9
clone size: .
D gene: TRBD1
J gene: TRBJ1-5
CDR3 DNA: TGTGCCAGCAGCTCTTGGACAGGGGGTGGAAATCAGCCCCAGCATTTT
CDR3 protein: CASSSWTGGGNQPQHF

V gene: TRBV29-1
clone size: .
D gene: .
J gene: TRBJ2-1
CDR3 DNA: TGCAGCGTTAGGGGGGGGCAGCCCTACAATGAGCAGTTCTTC
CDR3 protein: CSVRGGQPYNEQFF

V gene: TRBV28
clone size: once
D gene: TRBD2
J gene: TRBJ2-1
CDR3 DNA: TGTGCCAGCAGTTTATCGGGGGGAGGGCGACGGAATGAGCAGTTCTTC
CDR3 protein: CASSLSGGGRRNEQFF

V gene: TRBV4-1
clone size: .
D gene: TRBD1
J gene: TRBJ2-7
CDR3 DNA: TGCGCCAGCAGCCAAGATCCGACAGGGGGAAACGCCTACGAGCAGTACTTC
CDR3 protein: CASSQDPTGGNAYEQYF

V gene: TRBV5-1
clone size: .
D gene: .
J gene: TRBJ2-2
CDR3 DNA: TGCGCCAGCAGCTTGACCGTGCCCGGACAGACGAACACCGGGGAGCTGTTTTTT
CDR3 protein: CASSLTVPGQTNTGELFF

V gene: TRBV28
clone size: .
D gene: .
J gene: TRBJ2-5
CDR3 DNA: TGTGCCAGCAGTTTCCCCGGGATGAGACAAGAGACCCAGTACTTC
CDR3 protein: CASSFPGMRQETQYF

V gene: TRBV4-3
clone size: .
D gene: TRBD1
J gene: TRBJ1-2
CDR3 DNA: TGCGCCAGCAGCCAAGCCTGGACAGGGACGGGCTATGGCTACACCTTC
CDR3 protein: CASSQAWTGTGYGYTF

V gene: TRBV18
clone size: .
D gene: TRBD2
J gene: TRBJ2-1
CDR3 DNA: TGTGCCAGCTCACGTAGCGGGGACCCCTACAATGAGCAGTTCTTC
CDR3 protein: CASSRSGDPYNEQFF

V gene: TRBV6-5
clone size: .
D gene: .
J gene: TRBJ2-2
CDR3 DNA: TGTGCCAGCAGTGTCTTAAGAGACACCGGGGAGCTGTTTTTT
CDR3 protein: CASSVLRDTGELFF

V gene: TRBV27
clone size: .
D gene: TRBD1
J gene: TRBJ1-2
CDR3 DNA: TGTGCCAGCGCTCTCGGCAGGGGGTATAATGGCTACACCTTC
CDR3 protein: CASALGRGYNGYTF

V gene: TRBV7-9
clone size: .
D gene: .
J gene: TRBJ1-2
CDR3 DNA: TGTGCCAGCAGCTTAGCCTTCGGGAGGGGGGCTGATGGCTACACCTTC
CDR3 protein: CASSLAFGRGADGYTF